This is a list of T cell receptor beta chains from one sample in a study of a mutant IDH1 vaccine in newly diagnosed glioma. Clones were sequenced by immunoSEQ multiplex PCR, and TCRdb holds only the in-frame ones, with some missing. The sample records 95,000 to 120,000 clones, 90% being singletons. Their specific antigens are unknown. Sequencing was performed on PBMCs, taken from a glioma patient whose treatment included an IDH1 peptide vaccine. Receptors originate from a woman aged 45-60 years with glioma. CDR3s include the opening cysteine and the closing phenylalanine or tryptophan. D genes are given only for firm matches. Clone size is not always given. Where it is, it says once, few, many or a class for expanded clones.

d_call j_call v_call clone_size cdr3_nt cdr3_aa
TRBD1 TRBJ1-4 TRBV6-1 - TGTGCCAGCAGTGGGAACAGGGGAACTAATGAAAAACTGTTTTTT CASSGNRGTNEKLFF
- TRBJ2-7 TRBV6-6 - TGTGCCAGTCAAAGGGGCGCTTTCTACGAGCAGTACTTC CASQRGAFYEQYF
- TRBJ2-2 TRBV7-8 - TGTGCCAGCAGCCACCTCCCGGCGCCTACGAACACCGGGGAGCTGTTTTTT CASSHLPAPTNTGELFF
TRBD2 TRBJ2-3 TRBV5-1 - TGCGCCAGCAGACCCGGGACTAGCGGGAGGACAGATACGCAGTATTTT CASRPGTSGRTDTQYF
- TRBJ2-1 TRBV5-1 - TGCGCCAGCAGCTTTCAAGCGGGCTTGGTCTACAATGAGCAGTTCTTC CASSFQAGLVYNEQFF
- TRBJ2-1 TRBV10-3 - TGTGCCATCACTGAGTCAATCTCCTACAATGAGCAGTTCTTC CAITESISYNEQFF
- TRBJ2-3 TRBV28 - TGTGCCAGCAGCTCTCGCCCCGTCCCCACAGATACGCAGTATTTT CASSSRPVPTDTQYF
TRBD2 TRBJ2-6 TRBV5-1 - TGCGCCAGCAGCCGACTAGCGGGAAGCTCTGGGGCCAACGTCCTGACTTTC CASSRLAGSSGANVLTF
- TRBJ1-2 TRBV30 - TGTGCCCCGGTCCCGTATGGCTACACCTTC CAPVPYGYTF
- TRBJ2-1 TRBV5-8 once TGTGCCAGCAGCTTGACAGGGAGCTCCTACAATGAGCAGTTCTTC CASSLTGSSYNEQFF
- TRBJ2-1 TRBV5-1 once TGCGCCAGCAGCTTGGTCTCCAATGATGCGGAGGGGAATGAGCAGTTCTTC CASSLVSNDAEGNEQFF
- TRBJ1-4 TRBV18 - TGTGCCAGCTCACCGAGGGGGAGCCCGTGGGAAAAACTGTTTTTT CASSPRGSPWEKLFF
- TRBJ2-1 TRBV6-5 few TGTGCCAGCAGTTACTCCGGCAATGAGCAGTTCTTC CASSYSGNEQFF
- TRBJ2-7 TRBV7-9 - TGTGCCAGCAGCTTGGGGGGTGGTTCCTACGAGCAGTACTTC CASSLGGGSYEQYF
TRBD2 TRBJ2-3 TRBV5-1 few TGCGCCAGCAGCCCCACGGCTAGCGGGAGGGCCGCGGATACGCAGTATTTT CASSPTASGRAADTQYF
TRBD2 TRBJ2-3 TRBV18 - TGTGCCAGCTCACCCCGTGGACTAGCGGGAGGTAGCACAGATACGCAGTATTTT CASSPRGLAGGSTDTQYF
- TRBJ1-3 TRBV5-5 - TGTGCCAGCAGCTTTGCGGCCAGCTCTGGAAACACCATATATTTT CASSFAASSGNTIYF
- TRBJ1-1 TRBV28 few TGTGCCAGCAGTTTATCGGGGGAAGCTTTCTTT CASSLSGEAFF
- TRBJ2-2 TRBV7-2 - TGTGCCAGCAGCTTAGTAGGCGGGACGAACACCGGGGAGCTGTTTTTT CASSLVGGTNTGELFF
TRBD1 TRBJ2-7 TRBV6-5 - TGTGCCAGCAGTTACTCCTCCGAGGGGGCCTGGGAGCAGTACTTC CASSYSSEGAWEQYF
- TRBJ2-5 TRBV7-9 - TGTGCCAGCAGCTTATTAGAGGGGAAGGGAGAGACCCAGTACTTC CASSLLEGKGETQYF
TRBD2 TRBJ2-3 TRBV11-2 - TGTGCCAGCACCTCGGGAGGGGATACGCAGTATTTT CASTSGGDTQYF
TRBD1 TRBJ2-1 TRBV19 - TGTGCCAGTATCCCTCACGGGACAGGGGCAGAAAAAGAGCAGTTCTTC CASIPHGTGAEKEQFF
TRBD1 TRBJ1-1 TRBV28 - TGTGCCAGCAGGCAGGGACAGTTGAACACTGAAGCTTTCTTT CASRQGQLNTEAFF
TRBD1 TRBJ1-4 TRBV25-1 - TGTGCCAGCAGATCCCGGCAGGGGGCACAGGGTGAAAAACTGTTTTTT CASRSRQGAQGEKLFF
TRBD1 TRBJ1-5 TRBV6-1 - TGTGCCATCAGTGAGTCGAAAACAGGGGGCAAACAGCCCCAGCATTTT CAISESKTGGKQPQHF
- TRBJ2-7 TRBV7-9 - TGTGCCAGCAGCGCGACCAGTCGATCCGAGCAGTACTTC CASSATSRSEQYF
- TRBJ1-1 TRBV5-1 - TGCGCCAGCAGCTTGGTCGCCACCCTGAACACTGAAGCTTTCTTT CASSLVATLNTEAFF
TRBD1 TRBJ2-1 TRBV25-1 - TGTGCCGGACTTTCAGACAGGGGGTATGAGCAGTTCTTC CAGLSDRGYEQFF
TRBD1 TRBJ2-7 TRBV5-6 - TGTGCCAGCAGCCACAGGGGTAGGTCGGGCGAGCAGTACTTC CASSHRGRSGEQYF
- TRBJ1-4 TRBV30 - TGTGCCTGGAGGGCTATGGGTTACTTGCAGGGAAAACTGTTTTTT CAWRAMGYLQGKLFF
- TRBJ1-5 TRBV19 few TGTGCCAGTAGTACAGACGGGAAGGGGCCCCAGCATTTT CASSTDGKGPQHF
TRBD2 TRBJ2-3 TRBV10-2 - TGCGCCAGCACCCTAGCGGGTGCAACAGATACGCAGTATTTT CASTLAGATDTQYF
- TRBJ2-1 TRBV7-6 once TGTGCCAGCAGCTTGGATGGGACCCCTGGGTATGAGCAGTTCTTC CASSLDGTPGYEQFF
- TRBJ2-1 TRBV6-5 - TGTGCCAGCAGTTACGGGCGAAATGAGCAGTTCTTC CASSYGRNEQFF
- TRBJ1-5 TRBV2 - TGTGCCAGCAGTGGTCGACAGACGAATCAGCCCCAGCATTTT CASSGRQTNQPQHF
- TRBJ1-1 TRBV7-9 - TGTGCCAGCAGCTTACCACAGGGAACTGGGATAGCTTTCTTT CASSLPQGTGIAFF
TRBD1 TRBJ2-1 TRBV29-1 - TGCAGTTCCCCGGGACAGAACTACAATGAGCAGTTCTTC CSSPGQNYNEQFF
TRBD2 TRBJ2-7 TRBV5-1 - TGCGCCAGCAGCTTATTAGCGGGGGCCTCCGAGCAGTACTTC CASSLLAGASEQYF
- TRBJ2-3 TRBV28 once TGTGCCAGCAGCCCCCAAACAGATACGCAGTATTTT CASSPQTDTQYF